This T cell receptor (beta chain) originates from a study of T cell responses to AZD1222 COVID-19 vaccine. Findings and caveats of the study: White British people made up most donors, females outnumbered males, and clonal diversity was possibly underestimated. Spike-specific TCR breadth and depth were elevated following two AZD1222 doses.

Comments on this clone: The target antigen is unknown.

Data came from immunoSEQ multiplex PCR; TCRdb stores just in-frame clones and leaves some out. The sample holds some 90,000 clones, 70% to 90% seen once. Sequencing used peripheral blood, obtained on day 0 of AZD1222 vaccination. The TCR comes from an adult in good health.

The CDR3: CAWTQGEVWTEAFF. The CDR3 DNA sequence: TGTGCCTGGACGCAGGGGGAGGTTTGGACTGAAGCTTTCTTT. The chain recombines TRBV30 with TRBJ1-1; 7 bases are a match to TRBD1. The CDR3 is 14 amino acids. Germline CDR1 is GTSNPN and CDR2 is SVGIG (reference sequence). After removal of 4 bases from V and 5 bases from J, the junction contained 10 bases not matched to a gene.